This T cell receptor beta chain appears in the sequencing data of a study of tumor-infiltrating lymphocytes in primary liver carcinoma. For the study at large: These were node-negative, non-metastatic T1-T3 tumors of roughly 4 to 10 cm.

Looked up from germline, CDR1 is SGHRS and CDR2 is YFSETQ. V was clipped by 2 bases and J by 2 bases, with 9 bases between them. This CDR3 contains 14 residues. This clonotype occurred once. Researchers generated TCR beta cDNA from about 530 ng of total RNA, relying on a constant-region primer. Libraries covering TCR beta were generated through three nested multiplex PCR rounds (using a slightly modified ARM-PCR). Use of TRBV1-TRBV30 forward primers with a C-beta reverse primer characterized the first two PCR rounds, which lasted around 9 cycles each. TCRdb used MiXCR to reprocess the multiplex PCR reads, holding one entry per CDR3 protein. Among roughly 330,000 distinct CDR3 sequences listed, less than 70% were seen once. Extraction also yielded germline DNA, while blood RNA was obtained from unsorted whole blood.

J is TRBJ2-3 and V is TRBV5-1; D possibly corresponds to TRBD2 (6 bases). The sequence was collected from a man aged 35 to 55 with primary liver carcinoma and hepatitis B virus infection. What was sequenced was peripheral blood. Here the CDR3 reads CASSFGGFTDTQYF. Here the CDR3 DNA reads TGCGCCAGCAGCTTTGGGGGGTTCACAGATACGCAGTATTTT.